This T cell receptor beta chain is drawn from a study of post-analysis software for immune sequencing data. Overall study results and limits: Roughly five TRBV segments appeared more often in patients than in controls, and TRBV5-6, TRBV5-1 and TRBV20-1 were among these. Normalized Chao1 diversity was significantly reduced in patients versus controls.

The CDR3 loop spans 15 amino acids. Per the germline V gene, CDR1 is MNHEY and CDR2 is SVGAGI. The germline V and J ends were trimmed by 2 bases and 3 bases, with 14 bases remaining between them. This clonotype appeared many times. Its target is unknown. The library was made from cDNA and included unique molecular identifiers. TCRdb re-analysed the PCR reads in MiXCR, keeping a single row per CDR3 protein. The sample consists of around 200,000 distinct CDR3 sequences, 25% to 35% of them appearing once. The source material was blood. This rearrangement joins TRBV6-5 to TRBJ2-7, with a weak D call TRBD1 (6 bases). This clonotype was obtained from a girl under 18 with multiple sclerosis. This chain's CDR3 is CASSYVAGDIYEQYF. The DNA for the CDR3 is TGTGCCAGCAGTTACGTGGCAGGGGATATCTACGAGCAGTACTTC.